A selection of T cell receptor beta chains follows, all from one sample in a study of T cells after yellow fever vaccination. A single record per CDR3 protein comes from TCRdb applying MiXCR to the 5' RACE reads. Counted here are more than 90,000 distinct CDR3 sequences, 5.5% to 8% occurring once; the ten biggest clones make up over 2.5%. The input for sequencing was CD4+ T cells sorted from PBMCs, taken more than 40 days after the first yellow fever vaccination. All receptors come from a man between 18 and 29 years old who received the YFV17D yellow fever vaccine. CDR3s include the opening cysteine and the closing phenylalanine or tryptophan. A D gene is named only where the DNA matches it firmly. Clone size is given for some rows only: seen once, a few or many times, or a class if the clone is expanded.

d_call	v_call	j_call	clone_size	cdr3_nt	cdr3_aa
-	TRBV20-1	TRBJ1-1	-	TGCAGGGGGGGGATGGCGGTGAACACTGAAGCTTTCTTT	CRGGMAVNTEAFF
TRBD1	TRBV5-5	TRBJ2-5	-	TGTGCCAGCAGCCCGGGACAGCGCGGGGAGACCCAGTACTTC	CASSPGQRGETQYF
-	TRBV7-2	TRBJ1-6	many	TGTGCCAGCCGCCTATCCGACAGACATAATTCACCCCTCCACTTT	CASRLSDRHNSPLHF
-	TRBV20-1	TRBJ2-3	many	TGCAGTGCTAGAGGGAGGGCAGGGGATTTGGATACGCAGTATTTT	CSARGRAGDLDTQYF
-	TRBV12-3/TRBV12-4	TRBJ2-7	-	TGTGCCAGCAGTTTAACCGTGCCCTACGAGCAGTACTTC	CASSLTVPYEQYF
-	TRBV5-6	TRBJ2-5	few	TGTGCCAGCAGCTTGTGGTCGGGCAGGGGAATAGAGACCCAGTACTTC	CASSLWSGRGIETQYF
TRBD1	TRBV5-1	TRBJ2-3	many	TGCGCCAGCGGTTCAGACAGGGCTAGCACAGATACGCAGTATTTT	CASGSDRASTDTQYF
-	TRBV20-1	TRBJ1-1	many	TGCAGTGCTTCGGACAGAGTGAACACTGAAGCTTTCTTT	CSASDRVNTEAFF
-	TRBV19	TRBJ1-5	few	TGTGCCAGTAGTATCTTGGGGGATCAGCCCCAGCATTTT	CASSILGDQPQHF
TRBD1	TRBV20-1	TRBJ2-3	many	TGCAGTGCTAGTCACAGGGGGCGGACAGATACGCAGTATTTT	CSASHRGRTDTQYF
TRBD2	TRBV25-1	TRBJ2-7	many	TGTGCCAGCAGTGAACTTAGCGGGGGGGCGGGGGAGCAGTACTTC	CASSELSGGAGEQYF
-	TRBV5-8	TRBJ2-6	many	TGTGCCAGCAGCTTAGGAGGGATGGGGGCCAACGTCCTGACTTTC	CASSLGGMGANVLTF
TRBD2	TRBV2	TRBJ2-5	many	TGTGCCAGCAGTGAATGGGCTAGCGGGGGCCGAGGAAAGACCCAGTACTTC	CASSEWASGGRGKTQYF
TRBD1	TRBV19	TRBJ1-1	many	TGTGCCAGTAGTTCCCTACAGGGGTGGACTGAAGCTTTCTTT	CASSSLQGWTEAFF
-	TRBV4-2	TRBJ2-6	many	TGTGCCAGCAGCCAAGTTCAAGTAGGCGCCGACGGTGGGGCCAACGTCCTGACTTTC	CASSQVQVGADGGANVLTF
-	TRBV25-1	TRBJ2-7	many	TGTGCCAGCAGTGCCCCCGAGGGACAGCAGTACTTC	CASSAPEGQQYF
TRBD1	TRBV9	TRBJ2-3	many	TGTGCCAGCAGCGTTGGGGACAGGGTTGATACGCAGTATTTT	CASSVGDRVDTQYF
TRBD2	TRBV10-3	TRBJ2-5	many	TGTGCCATCAGTGACCCCCTCGGGGCGGGGGGACAAGAGACCCAGTACTTC	CAISDPLGAGGQETQYF
-	TRBV7-9	TRBJ1-5	many	TGTGCCAGCAGCTTAGTTCCCCCGGACCAGGGACCCCAGCATTTT	CASSLVPPDQGPQHF
TRBD2	TRBV20-1	TRBJ2-2	many	TGCAGTGCTAGCGGGGGGGCGCGCGGGGAGCTGTTTTTT	CSASGGARGELFF
-	TRBV27	TRBJ2-2	many	TGTGCCAGCAGTTTCCAGGGGATCACCGGGGAGCTGTTTTTT	CASSFQGITGELFF
-	TRBV7-2	TRBJ2-5	many	TGTGCCAGCAGCTTATCTACCGCAGGGAAAGAGACCCAGTACTTC	CASSLSTAGKETQYF
-	TRBV3-1	TRBJ2-5	many	TGTGCCAGCAGCCTCGGGGCTATTCAGGACCAGAGGGGCCAGTACTTC	CASSLGAIQDQRGQYF
-	TRBV7-2	TRBJ1-5	many	TGTGCCAGCAGCTCTTTCGGACCTCAGCCCCAGCATTTT	CASSSFGPQPQHF